These 21 T cell receptor beta chains were all obtained from the same sample, sequenced in a study of blood T cell repertoires in COVID-19. Sequencing was performed with immunoSEQ multiplex PCR; in TCRdb, only in-frame clones are kept and a portion is missing. The data contain about 270,000 clones, roughly 88% of them singletons. The specimen was peripheral blood. Source of these receptors: a woman older than 75 with COVID-19, enrolled during active disease.

The chain recombines TRBV7-8 with TRBJ1-1, with TRBD1 matching 7 bases. Germline V lookup: CDR1 SGHVS, CDR2 FQNEAQ. This CDR3 spans 14 amino acids. Losses at the gene ends were 7 bases for V and 3 bases for J; bases not matched to a gene: 8. The CDR3 region has the DNA TGTGCCAGCATGAGGGGGCTTTCTGACACTGAAGCTTTCTTT. It yields the protein CASMRGLSDTEAFF.

The V gene is TRBV27, the J gene TRBJ2-1, with 7 bases that match TRBD1. CDR3 length equals 18 residues. Germline assignment: CDR1 MNHEY and CDR2 SMNVEV (reference sequence). V shed 3 bases and J 2 bases; nucleotides not matched to a gene: 13. This chain's CDR3 is CASSFRRSGTVPYNEQFF. The CDR3 DNA sequence: TGTGCCAGCAGTTTCCGGAGGTCCGGGACAGTTCCCTACAATGAGCAGTTCTTC.

V usage is TRBV5-4 and J usage is TRBJ2-5; D is perhaps TRBD2 (5 bases). The CDR3 totals 15 residues. Per the germline V gene, CDR1 is SGHNT and CDR2 is YYREEE (reference sequence). V was trimmed by 4 bases and J by 2 bases, leaving 15 bases between them. CDR3 coding DNA: TGTGCCAGCAGCGCCGGGTCCCCGGGGCAAGAGACCCAGTACTTC. Its translation is CASSAGSPGQETQYF.

The chain is built from TRBV27 and TRBJ1-5; D uncertain. Germline CDR1 and CDR2: MNHEY and SMNVEV (reference sequence). CDR3 length: 15 residues. V lost 3 bases, J lost 7 bases, and 16 bases lay in between. CDR3 residues: CASSFPSGFGQPQHF. CDR3 nucleotides: TGTGCCAGCAGTTTTCCGTCGGGTTTCGGGCAGCCCCAGCATTTT.

This sequence joins TRBV28 and TRBJ1-3; weak D call: TRBD1 (6 bases). V shed 3 bases and J shed 2 bases, with 20 bases lying between them. Germline V CDR1 and CDR2: MDHEN, SYDVKM. The CDR3 covers 18 residues. CDR3 in DNA: TGTGCCAGCAGTTTGGGGGGGGCGCCCCCCCTGGCTGGAAACACCATATATTTT. Its translation is CASSLGGAPPLAGNTIYF.

There are a few counts of this clone. The V gene is TRBV6-5, the J gene TRBJ2-1, with 7 bases identical to TRBD2. The CDR3 is made up of 14 amino acids. V gave up 8 bases and J gave up 4 bases; unmatched junction bases: 8. In germline, CDR1 is MNHEY, CDR2 SVGAGI. The CDR3 nucleotides read TGTGCCAGCGAAGGCCTAGCGGCTTACAATGAGCAGTTCTTC. It translates to CASEGLAAYNEQFF.

The V call is TRBV28, the J call TRBJ1-2; maybe TRBD1 (5 bases). CDR3 length: 13 residues. V gave up 5 bases and J gave up 4 bases, with 11 bases separating them. CDR1 MDHEN and CDR2 SYDVKM come from the germline V gene. Here the CDR3 reads CASSRGMGYGYTF. CDR3 nucleotides: TGTGCCAGCAGTCGGGGGATGGGCTATGGCTACACCTTC.

The chain is built from TRBV19 and TRBJ2-3, with TRBD2 matching 8 bases. Germline V lookup: CDR1 LNHDA, CDR2 SQIVND (reference sequence). The CDR3 has 15 residues. V dropped 1 base and J dropped 6; count of bases not matched to a gene: 6. The CDR3 here is CASSIGWRGADTQYF. DNA for the CDR3: TGTGCCAGTAGTATAGGCTGGCGGGGGGCGGATACGCAGTATTTT.

The chain is built from TRBV5-8 and TRBJ2-1; 12 bases align to TRBD2. CDR3 size: 16 residues. CDR1 and CDR2 from the germline V gene are SGHTS and YDEGEE. Trimming took 4 bases from V and 12 from J; bases not matched to a gene: 14. The CDR3 DNA reads TGTGCCAGCAGCCAACTTCTAGCGGGGGGGCCAATCGGGCAGTTCTTC. Protein product: CASSQLLAGGPIGQFF.

The genes are TRBV19 and TRBJ2-7; 12 positions match TRBD1. V shed 6 bases and J 4 bases; nucleotides not matched to a gene: 16. Looked up from germline, CDR1 is LNHDA and CDR2 is SQIVND (reference sequence). CDR3 length: 18 amino acids. The DNA of the CDR3 is TGTGCCAGTAGCCCCTGGGGACAGGGGGCATGGGGGGGATACGAGCAGTACTTC. As protein: CASSPWGQGAWGGYEQYF.

CDR3 protein: CASSLDRQNTEAFF. DNA for the CDR3: TGTGCCAGCAGTTTAGACAGACAGAACACTGAAGCTTTCTTT. The chain employs TRBV6-5 and TRBJ1-1; the D gene is possibly TRBD1 (5 bases). V lost 4 bases, J lost 1 base, and 10 bases lay in between. Per the germline V gene, CDR1 is MNHEY and CDR2 is SVGAGI. The CDR3 runs to 14 residues.

Remarks on this clone: This same CDR3 is encoded by further DNA sequences in the sample. The CDR3 is CASSLPGQQETQYF. For the CDR3, the DNA is TGTGCCAGCAGCTTACCGGGACAGCAAGAGACCCAGTACTTC. The genes are TRBV5-4 and TRBJ2-5; 7 nucleotides match TRBD1. CDR3 size: 14 residues. Germline trimming cut 2 bases from V and 2 bases from J; bases unmatched to any gene: 3. Per the germline V gene, CDR1 is SGHNT and CDR2 is YYREEE (reference sequence).

The J gene is TRBJ1-6, the V gene TRBV9; 7 nucleotides match TRBD1. The CDR3 is made up of 14 amino acids. Germline V gene lookup returns CDR1 SGDLS and CDR2 YYNGEE. V lost 4 bases, J lost 8 bases, and 6 bases stayed unmatched. The CDR3 DNA reads as TGTGCCAGCAGCACGGACAGGACTGATTCACCCCTCCACTTT. The encoded protein is CASSTDRTDSPLHF.

In this sample, this clone turned up once. The CDR3 region is CASSQQGASGNTIYF. CDR3 DNA sequence: TGTGCCAGCAGCCAACAGGGGGCCTCTGGAAACACCATATATTTT. The rearrangement joins TRBV3-1 (or the pseudogene TRBV3-2) to TRBJ1-3; 8 nucleotides agree with TRBD1. The CDR3 runs 15 residues. In germline, CDR1 is LGHDT, CDR2 YNNKEL (reference sequence). V dropped 2 bases and J dropped 0; count of bases not matched to a gene: 0.

The J gene is TRBJ2-7, the V gene TRBV7-2, with 7 bases that match TRBD2. The germline gives CDR1 SGHTA, CDR2 FQGNSA. The CDR3 extends over 15 amino acids. J lost 1 base, V lost 1 base, and 4 bases had no gene match. CDR3 protein: CASSLGGGLSYEQYF. The CDR3 DNA follows: TGTGCCAGCAGCTTAGGCGGGGGTCTATCCTACGAGCAGTACTTC.

The chain has TRBV2 and TRBJ2-1; possibly TRBD2 for D (5 bases). The CDR3 is made up of 12 amino acids. V was shortened by 6 bases and J by 12 bases, with 15 bases between the two germline ends. The germline gives CDR1 SNHLY, CDR2 FYNNEI. This chain's CDR3 is CASRADPEGQFF. The CDR3, as DNA: TGTGCCAGCAGGGCAGACCCCGAGGGGCAGTTCTTC.

The chain carries TRBV28 and TRBJ1-2; D uncertain. CDR1 is MDHEN, CDR2 SYDVKM, per germline. The CDR3 is made up of 16 amino acids. Trimming shortened V by 3 bases and J by 0 bases, and 14 bases separated the two germline ends. CDR3 region: CASSFLGSRTNYGYTF. CDR3 sequence (DNA): TGTGCCAGCAGTTTCCTGGGTAGCCGCACTAACTATGGCTACACCTTC.

This clone was detected only a few times. The chain links TRBV7-8 to TRBJ1-2, with D possibly being TRBD1 (6 bases). There are 14 residues in the CDR3. Germline loops: CDR1 SGHVS, CDR2 FQNEAQ. The V and J ends lost 3 bases and 4 bases respectively, with 12 bases between them. The chain's CDR3 is CASSFGGAFYGYTF. CDR3 in DNA: TGTGCCAGCAGCTTTGGGGGCGCCTTCTATGGCTACACCTTC. The full variable domain, with the rest looked up from reference TRBV7-8 and TRBJ1-2, is GAGVSQSPRYKVAKRGQDVALRCDPISGHVSLFWYQQALGQGPEFLTYFQNEAQLDKSGLPSDRFFAERPEGSVSTLKIQRTQQEDSAVYLCASSFGGAFYGYTFGSGTRLTVV.

This clone was found a few times. This chain connects TRBV6-4 to TRBJ1-1; TRBD1 aligns across 7 bases. Germline-derived CDR1 and CDR2 are MRHNA and SNTAGT. V trimming: 4 bases; J trimming: 5 bases; junction bases outside the gene matches: 4. The CDR3 runs 13 residues. This chain's CDR3 is CASSAQGQTEAFF. CDR3 bases: TGTGCCAGCAGTGCCCAGGGACAGACTGAAGCTTTCTTT.

The V and J genes are TRBV3-1 (or the pseudogene TRBV3-2) and TRBJ1-1; tentative D call: TRBD1 (5 bases). The CDR3 is 13 residues long. The V and J ends lost 5 bases and 0 bases respectively, with 7 bases between them. Per the germline V gene, CDR1 is LGHDT and CDR2 is YNNKEL (reference sequence). The CDR3 region is CASSDSMNTEAFF. CDR3 nucleotides: TGTGCCAGCAGCGACAGTATGAACACTGAAGCTTTCTTT.

The chain has TRBV28 and TRBJ1-5, with TRBD1 as a possible D gene (6 bases). Germline V lookup: CDR1 MDHEN, CDR2 SYDVKM. This CDR3 is 15 amino acids long. V was clipped by 5 bases and J by 1 base, with 12 bases between them. The CDR3 sequence: CASSATGKSNQPQHF. CDR3 DNA sequence: TGTGCCAGCAGTGCCACAGGGAAGAGCAATCAGCCCCAGCATTTT.